These 22 T cell receptor beta chains share one sample of origin, sequenced in a study of cytomegalovirus exposure and HLA in healthy donors. Some clones are missing from TCRdb's copy, which holds only in-frame ones; the method was immunoSEQ multiplex PCR. The sample has 70,000 or so clones; less than 95% are singletons. Material: PBMCs. All receptors derive from a young woman in good health and CMV-seronegative.

The chain links TRBV7-9 to TRBJ1-2; TRBD1 is a possible D gene (5 bases). CDR1 and CDR2 from the germline V gene are SEHNR and FQNEAQ (reference sequence). The CDR3 covers 13 residues. V gave up 0 bases and J gave up 5 bases, with 7 bases separating them. The CDR3 sequence: CASSLASGYGYTF. CDR3 DNA: TGTGCCAGCAGCTTAGCCTCAGGGTATGGCTACACCTTC.

The V call is TRBV7-9, the J call TRBJ2-7, with TRBD2 as a possible D gene (5 bases). The V and J ends lost 4 bases and 2 bases respectively, with 18 bases between them. The CDR3 is 16 residues long. Germline V gene sequence: CDR1 SEHNR, CDR2 FQNEAQ (reference sequence). The CDR3 region is CASSSLRSPGTYEQYF. The DNA of the CDR3 is TGTGCCAGCAGCTCCTTGCGTAGTCCCGGGACCTACGAGCAGTACTTC.

The rearrangement uses TRBV7-9 and TRBJ2-3, with 8 bases fitting TRBD2. CDR1 and CDR2 from the germline V gene are SEHNR and FQNEAQ (reference sequence). The J segment lost 2 bases and the V segment lost 9 bases, leaving 4 bases of the junction unmatched. CDR3 size: 13 residues. The CDR3 loop reads CARRGLDTDTQYF. Written as DNA, the CDR3 is TGTGCCAGACGGGGACTAGACACAGATACGCAGTATTTT. Full variable domain (rest looked up from reference TRBV7-9 and TRBJ2-3): DTGVSQNPRHKITKRGQNVTFRCDPISEHNRLYWYRQTLGQGPEFLTYFQNEAQLEKSRLLSDRFSAERPKGSFSTLEIQRTEQGDSAMYLCARRGLDTDTQYFGPGTRLTVL.

The chain employs TRBV29-1 and TRBJ2-1; 9 bases agree with TRBD2. This CDR3 is 15 amino acids long. The J segment lost 3 bases and the V segment lost 7 bases, leaving 10 bases of the junction unmatched. Per the germline V gene, CDR1 is SQVTM and CDR2 is ANQGSEA. The CDR3 region is CSADGQREDYNEQFF. The CDR3 DNA is TGCAGCGCTGACGGCCAGCGGGAGGACTACAATGAGCAGTTCTTC.

The CDR3 nucleotides read TGCGCCAGCAGCCAAGGGGTGGGATTCGGGGTCGACACCGGGGAGCTGTTTTTT. Translating gives CASSQGVGFGVDTGELFF. The chain uses TRBV4-1 and TRBJ2-2; the D gene is possibly TRBD2 (5 bases). Germline CDR1 reads MGHRA; CDR2 reads YSYEKL. V dropped 1 base and J dropped 3 bases, with 18 bases sitting between them. CDR3 length: 18 residues.

V usage is TRBV6-1 and J usage is TRBJ1-1, with D tentatively TRBD1 (5 bases). The germline V gene has CDR1 MNHNS and CDR2 SASEGT. The CDR3 spans 15 residues. V was clipped by 7 bases and J by 0 bases, with 15 bases between them. The DNA of the CDR3 is TGTGCCAGCAAGGCAGGGCCTAAGGTGAACACTGAAGCTTTCTTT. This codes for CASKAGPKVNTEAFF.

The chain has TRBV7-3 and TRBJ2-5; 7 bases agree with TRBD2. J lost 4 bases, V lost 5 bases, and 10 bases had no gene match. The CDR3 is 15 residues long. CDR1 and CDR2 from the germline V gene are SGHTA and FQGTGA. The CDR3 is CASSPQPGGGETQYF. The CDR3 DNA reads as TGTGCCAGCAGCCCACAGCCGGGGGGAGGAGAGACCCAGTACTTC.

This clone has a single count. This rearrangement joins TRBV5-1 to TRBJ2-7, with a weak D call TRBD1 (6 bases). V lost 3 bases to trimming and J lost 2 bases, with 12 bases between them. The germline CDR1 and CDR2 sequences are SGHRS and YFSETQ. This CDR3 has 14 amino acids. The CDR3 DNA follows: TGCGCCAGCAGCTATCGACAGGACGCCTACGAGCAGTACTTC. Residues: CASSYRQDAYEQYF.

The chain employs TRBV27 and TRBJ2-1; TRBD2 aligns across 9 bases. V was pared by 6 bases and J by 3 bases, with 15 bases of the junction left unmatched. The germline CDR1 and CDR2 sequences are MNHEY and SMNVEV (reference sequence). This CDR3 spans 18 amino acids. The CDR3 DNA reads TGTGCCAGCAGGGAGGGGCTAGCGGGGATAACCAACTACAATGAGCAGTTCTTC. This gives the protein CASREGLAGITNYNEQFF.

This clone showed up just once. This rearrangement joins TRBV25-1 to TRBJ2-5; possibly TRBD2 for D (6 bases). The CDR3 has 12 amino acids. V lost 3 bases to trimming and J lost 7 bases, with 9 bases between them. Germline CDR1 and CDR2: MGHDK and SYGVNS. This CDR3 reads CASSEHGGTQYF. The CDR3 nucleotides read TGTGCCAGCAGTGAGCACGGGGGGACCCAGTACTTC.

The count of this clone is one. The chain recombines TRBV5-6 with TRBJ1-1; 7 bases fit TRBD1. Germline V gene sequence: CDR1 SGHDT, CDR2 YYEEEE. Trimming at V came to 4 bases and at J to 1 base, leaving 4 bases not matched to a gene. The CDR3 spans 14 residues. CDR3 bases: TGTGCCAGCAGCCAGGACAGGAGGAACACTGAAGCTTTCTTT. As protein: CASSQDRRNTEAFF.

The chain combines TRBV28 with TRBJ2-7; the D is unclear. The germline V gene has CDR1 MDHEN and CDR2 SYDVKM. This CDR3 is 18 amino acids long. V lost 4 bases and J 2 bases, leaving 24 bases between the germline ends. CDR3 region: CASSSLSSAAALPYEQYF. DNA of the CDR3: TGTGCCAGCAGTTCCCTCTCTTCTGCGGCGGCTCTTCCCTACGAGCAGTACTTC.

The V and J genes are TRBV2 and TRBJ2-3; the match to TRBD1 covers 8 bases. The CDR3 runs 14 residues. CDR1 SNHLY and CDR2 FYNNEI come from the germline V gene. Trimming cost V 8 bases and J 3 bases; bases outside gene matches: 7. CDR3 DNA: TGTGCCAGCTCGGACAGGGTCTTGACAGATACGCAGTATTTT. This codes for CASSDRVLTDTQYF.

This chain uses TRBV19 with TRBJ2-7; the match to TRBD2 covers 7 bases. Germline V gene sequence: CDR1 LNHDA, CDR2 SQIVND (reference sequence). The ends lost 4 bases at V and 0 bases at J; junction bases unmatched: 3. The CDR3 runs 14 residues. The CDR3 bases are TGTGCCAGTAGTACGGCTAGCGGCTCCTACGAGCAGTACTTC. Protein sequence: CASSTASGSYEQYF. Drawing the rest from reference TRBV19 and TRBJ2-7, the complete variable domain is DGGITQSPKYLFRKEGQNVTLSCEQNLNHDAMYWYRQDPGQGLRLIYYSQIVNDFQKGDIAEGYSVSREKKESFPLTVTSAQKNPTAFYLCASSTASGSYEQYFGPGTRLTVT.

The chain combines TRBV28 with TRBJ2-1; 7 nucleotides align to TRBD1. CDR1 MDHEN and CDR2 SYDVKM come from the germline V gene. The CDR3 is made up of 17 amino acids. The V and J ends lost 5 bases and 0 bases, in that order; junction bases with no gene match: 10. The CDR3 DNA reads as TGTGCCAGCAGTGTAGGGGGCACAGGGATCTCCTACAATGAGCAGTTCTTC. Residues: CASSVGGTGISYNEQFF.

This rearrangement joins TRBV28 to TRBJ2-7; the match to TRBD1 covers 7 bases. Germline CDR1 MDHEN, CDR2 SYDVKM. The CDR3 totals 15 residues. Unmatched junction bases numbered 10, after V lost 5 bases and J lost 3 bases. This CDR3 reads CASSGTGDRVYEQYF. The CDR3, as DNA: TGTGCCAGCAGTGGGACCGGAGACAGGGTCTACGAGCAGTACTTC. Combining the CDR3 with reference TRBV28 and TRBJ2-7 gives the whole variable domain DVKVTQSSRYLVKRTGEKVFLECVQDMDHENMFWYRQDPGLGLRLIYFSYDVKMKEKGDIPEGYSVSREKKERFSLILESASTNQTSMYLCASSGTGDRVYEQYFGPGTRLTVT.

This sequence joins TRBV19 and TRBJ1-5, with 7 bases matching TRBD1. This CDR3 is 15 amino acids long. Germline V lookup: CDR1 LNHDA, CDR2 SQIVND (reference sequence). Unmatched junction bases numbered 6, after V lost 6 bases and J lost 1 base. CDR3 bases: TGTGCCAGTAGCTATAAGACAGGGAGCAATCAGCCCCAGCATTTT. Translating gives CASSYKTGSNQPQHF.

Only one count was recorded for this clone. J is TRBJ2-1 and V is TRBV7-9, with D tentatively TRBD1 (6 bases). Trimming removed 5 bases from V and 6 bases from J, with 17 bases in between. The germline gives CDR1 SEHNR, CDR2 FQNEAQ (reference sequence). The CDR3 consists of 15 residues. DNA of the CDR3: TGTGCCAGCAGCCGAAACGGACAGCCTGGCAATGAGCAGTTCTTC. Its protein product is CASSRNGQPGNEQFF.

CDR3 protein: CASSQESQETQYF. The DNA for the CDR3 is TGTGCCAGCAGCCAAGAGAGTCAAGAGACCCAGTACTTC. The chain combines TRBV4-2 with TRBJ2-5; no firm D call. Germline V gives CDR1 LGHNA, CDR2 YNFKEQ. V lost 0 bases and J 2 bases, leaving 4 bases between the germline ends. This CDR3 has 13 amino acids.

This chain links TRBV23-1 with TRBJ2-2; 12 nucleotides align to TRBD2. TRBV23-1 is reported as an ORF; its role is uncertain. J lost 2 bases, V lost 4 bases, and 17 bases had no gene match. This CDR3 is built from 21 residues. The CDR3 loop reads CASSLPDNWTSGTFNTGELFF. The CDR3, as DNA: TGCGCCAGCAGTCTGCCGGACAATTGGACTAGCGGGACTTTTAACACCGGGGAGCTGTTTTTT.

The chain has TRBV19 and TRBJ1-1, with unresolved D. Trimming shortened V by 5 bases and J by 3 bases, and 10 bases separated the two germline ends. Germline-derived CDR1 and CDR2 are LNHDA and SQIVND (reference sequence). This CDR3 is built from 13 residues. The DNA for the CDR3 is TGTGCCAGTAGTTTGAGGGTGGACACTGAAGCTTTCTTT. The encoded protein is CASSLRVDTEAFF.

In DNA form, the CDR3 reads TGTGCCAGCAGCTTAGGGACAGGGGGTAGTAAACTGTTTTTT. It specifies CASSLGTGGSKLFF. The rearrangement joins TRBV7-2 to TRBJ1-4, with 10 positions matching TRBD1. V trimming: 1 base; J trimming: 11 bases; junction bases outside the gene matches: 4. CDR3 size: 14 residues. Germline V gene data show CDR1 as SGHTA and CDR2 as FQGNSA.